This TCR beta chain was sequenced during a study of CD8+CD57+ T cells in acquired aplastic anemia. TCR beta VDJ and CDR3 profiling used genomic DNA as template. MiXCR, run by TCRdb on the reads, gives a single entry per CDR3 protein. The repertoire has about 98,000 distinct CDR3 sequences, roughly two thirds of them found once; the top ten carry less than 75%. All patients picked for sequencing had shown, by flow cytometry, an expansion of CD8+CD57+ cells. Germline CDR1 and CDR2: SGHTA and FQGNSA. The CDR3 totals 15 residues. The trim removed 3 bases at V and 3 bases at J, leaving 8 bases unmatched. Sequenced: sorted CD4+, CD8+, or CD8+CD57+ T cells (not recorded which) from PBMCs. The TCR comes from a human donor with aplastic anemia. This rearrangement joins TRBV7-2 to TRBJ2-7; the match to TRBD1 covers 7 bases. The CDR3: CASSFITGQHYEQYF. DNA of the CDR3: TGTGCCAGCAGCTTTATAACGGGACAGCACTACGAGCAGTACTTC.